The TCR beta chain described here comes from a study of T cell repertoires in cytomegalovirus infection. Looking at the study overall: Matching HLA type and CMV infection were both indicated by public TCR beta signatures.

Trimming removed 3 bases from V and 0 bases from J, with 18 bases in between. This CDR3 spans 17 amino acids. CDR1 and CDR2 (germline): MGHRA, YSYEKL. Remarks on this clonotype: The antigen is unknown.

TCRdb fed the reads into MiXCR, producing one record per CDR3 protein. The sample shows approximately 270,000 distinct CDR3 sequences, around 20% of them seen only once. The V and J genes are TRBV4-1 and TRBJ2-7; perhaps D is TRBD1 or TRBD2 (7 bases each). Sequences were derived from cultured PBMCs, sampled from culture after CMV antigen stimulation. The origin of this receptor is a human donor in good health (CMV status not recorded). Some clones in this sample may be carry-over from other donors' samples. Here the CDR3 reads CASSQGTAGPLSYEQYF. The CDR3 nucleotides are TGCGCCAGCAGCCAGGGGACAGCGGGACCCCTCTCCTACGAGCAGTACTTC.